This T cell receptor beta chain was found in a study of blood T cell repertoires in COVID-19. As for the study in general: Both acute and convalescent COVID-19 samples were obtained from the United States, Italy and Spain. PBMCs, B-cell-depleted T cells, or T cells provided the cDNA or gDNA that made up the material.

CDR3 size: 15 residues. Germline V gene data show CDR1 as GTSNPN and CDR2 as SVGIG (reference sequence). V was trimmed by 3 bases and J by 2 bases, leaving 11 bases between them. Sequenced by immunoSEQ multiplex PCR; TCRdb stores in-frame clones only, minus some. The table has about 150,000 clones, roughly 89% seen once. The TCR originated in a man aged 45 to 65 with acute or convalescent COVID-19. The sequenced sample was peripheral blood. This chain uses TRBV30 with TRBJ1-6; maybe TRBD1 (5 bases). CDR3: CAWSLPGTYNSPLHF. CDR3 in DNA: TGTGCCTGGAGCCTTCCAGGGACCTATAATTCACCCCTCCACTTT. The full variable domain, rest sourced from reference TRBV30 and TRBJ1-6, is SQTIHQWPATLVQPVGSPLSLECTVEGTSNPNLYWYRQAAGRGLQLLFYSVGIGQISSEVPQNLSASRPQDRQFILSSKKLLLSDSGFYLCAWSLPGTYNSPLHFGNGTRLTVT.